This TCR beta chain comes out of a study of beta chain features in type 1 diabetes. Broader study findings: Individuals with type 1 diabetes displayed fewer insertions and more deletions at VDJ junctions. Amplification by PCR could prefer shorter templates, with the same effect in patients and controls. Naive, central memory and Treg TCRB repertoires appeared more alike in patients than in healthy donors.

Every bit of the isolated RNA underwent reverse transcription, so sequencing read expressed TCRB transcripts. Generated by immunoSEQ multiplex PCR, the TCRdb table keeps only in-frame clones and is missing some. This sample yields about 410,000 clones, of which about 15% are seen a single time; 0.03% to 0.04% belongs to the top ten. CD45RO/CCR7/CD25/CD127/CD95/CD27 separated CD4+ naive, central memory, regulatory and stem cell-like memory cells by sorting. The CDR3 sequence is 20 residues long. Deletions cut 4 bases from V and 0 bases from J, with 25 bases between. Per the germline V gene, CDR1 is SGHTS and CDR2 is YDEGEE. This clone was picked up a small number of times. Its specificity is unknown.

The J gene is TRBJ2-2, the V gene TRBV5-8, with D possibly being TRBD1 (5 bases). This TCR derives from a man aged 25-45 years in good health. Sample: naive CD4+ T cells from blood. CDR3 sequence (DNA): TGTGCCAGCAGCACTTGGACACCGATAGGCGGATATACGAACACCGGGGAGCTGTTTTTT. It encodes CASSTWTPIGGYTNTGELFF.